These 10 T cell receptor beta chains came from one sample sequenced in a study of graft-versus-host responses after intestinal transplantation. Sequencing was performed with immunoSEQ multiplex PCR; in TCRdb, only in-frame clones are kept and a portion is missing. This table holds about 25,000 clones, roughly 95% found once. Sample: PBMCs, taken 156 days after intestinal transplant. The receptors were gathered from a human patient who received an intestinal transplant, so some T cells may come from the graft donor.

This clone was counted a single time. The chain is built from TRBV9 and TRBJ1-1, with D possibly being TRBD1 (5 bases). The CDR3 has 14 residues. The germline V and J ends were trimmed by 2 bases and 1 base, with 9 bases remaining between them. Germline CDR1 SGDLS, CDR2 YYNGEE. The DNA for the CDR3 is TGTGCCAGCAGCGTCTCTGGGGCGAACACTGAAGCTTTCTTT. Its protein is CASSVSGANTEAFF.

The CDR3 loop is CASGPPGQTWANEQFF. Written as DNA, the CDR3 is TGTGCCAGCGGCCCTCCGGGACAGACATGGGCCAATGAGCAGTTCTTC. The chain joins TRBV21-1 to TRBJ2-1; the table's D call of TRBD1 was not tested on the DNA. TRBV21-1 is flagged as a pseudogene. This CDR3 is 16 amino acids long.

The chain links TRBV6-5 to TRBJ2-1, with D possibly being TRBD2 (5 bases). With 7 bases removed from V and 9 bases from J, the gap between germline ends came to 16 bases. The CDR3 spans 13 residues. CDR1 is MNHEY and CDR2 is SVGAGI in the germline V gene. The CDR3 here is CASTRTGVGEQFF. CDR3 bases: TGTGCCAGCACTCGGACTGGGGTCGGTGAGCAGTTCTTC.

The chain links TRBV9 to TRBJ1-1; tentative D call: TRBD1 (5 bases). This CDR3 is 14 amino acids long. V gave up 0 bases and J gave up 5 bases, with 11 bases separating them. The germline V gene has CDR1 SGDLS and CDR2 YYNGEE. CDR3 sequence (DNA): TGTGCCAGCAGCGTAGGGCAGGGTGAGACTGAAGCTTTCTTT. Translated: CASSVGQGETEAFF.

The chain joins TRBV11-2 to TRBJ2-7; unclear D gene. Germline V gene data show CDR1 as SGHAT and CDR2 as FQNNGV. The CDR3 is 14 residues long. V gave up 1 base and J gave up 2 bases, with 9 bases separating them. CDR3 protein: CASSLGRRAYEQYF. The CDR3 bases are TGTGCCAGCAGCTTAGGGCGTCGGGCCTACGAGCAGTACTTC.

The CDR3 loop is CASSAQSRGEQYF. DNA of the CDR3: TGTGCCAGCAGTGCCCAATCTAGAGGCGAGCAGTACTTC. V is TRBV6-5 and J is TRBJ2-7; D not certain. CDR3 length: 13 residues. The germline gives CDR1 MNHEY, CDR2 SVGAGI. V lost 5 bases and J lost 6, with 14 bases in between.

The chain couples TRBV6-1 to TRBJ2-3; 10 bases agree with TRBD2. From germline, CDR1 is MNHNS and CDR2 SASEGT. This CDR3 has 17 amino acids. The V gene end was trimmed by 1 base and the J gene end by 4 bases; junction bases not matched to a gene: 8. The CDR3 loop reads CASSEEVIAGGPDTQYF. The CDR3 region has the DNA TGTGCCAGCAGTGAAGAGGTGATAGCGGGGGGACCAGATACGCAGTATTTT.

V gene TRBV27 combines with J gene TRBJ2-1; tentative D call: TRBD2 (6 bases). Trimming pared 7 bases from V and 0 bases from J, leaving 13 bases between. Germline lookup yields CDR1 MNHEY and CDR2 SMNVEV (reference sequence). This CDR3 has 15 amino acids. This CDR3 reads CASTGGYSSYNEQFF. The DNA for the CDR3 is TGTGCCAGCACCGGGGGATACAGCTCCTACAATGAGCAGTTCTTC.

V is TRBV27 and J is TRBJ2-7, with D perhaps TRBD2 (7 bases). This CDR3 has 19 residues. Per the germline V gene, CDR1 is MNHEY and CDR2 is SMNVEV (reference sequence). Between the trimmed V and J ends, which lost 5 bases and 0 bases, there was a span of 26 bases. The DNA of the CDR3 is TGTGCCAGCAGTATTTTATCCAGTAGGGGGAGGGCCCTCTCCTACGAGCAGTACTTC. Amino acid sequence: CASSILSSRGRALSYEQYF.

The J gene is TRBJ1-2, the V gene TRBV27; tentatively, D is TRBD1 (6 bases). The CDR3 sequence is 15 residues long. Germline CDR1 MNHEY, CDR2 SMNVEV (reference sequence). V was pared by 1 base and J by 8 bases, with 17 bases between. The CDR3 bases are TGTGCCAGCAGTTTATTGCTCGGGGGGGCAGGAGGCTACACCTTC. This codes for CASSLLLGGAGGYTF.